This T cell receptor beta chain stems from a study of T cell responses to AZD1222 COVID-19 vaccine. Study conclusions and caveats: Of spike-specific TCRs, nearly half reportedly target regions left unmutated in variants.

The assay was immunoSEQ multiplex PCR, and TCRdb's table has in-frame clones only and misses some. The sample holds over 90,000 clones, roughly nine tenths seen once. This clone is a singleton in its sample. As yet, its antigen is unknown. The CDR3 has 16 amino acids. Germline assignment: CDR1 SGDLS and CDR2 YYNGEE. Trimming pared 2 bases from V and 9 bases from J, leaving 18 bases between. This chain joins TRBV9 and TRBJ1-6; TRBD1 is a possible D gene (5 bases). The receptor was isolated from an adult who received the AZD1222 COVID-19 vaccine. Sequenced here: peripheral blood, sampled 28 days after the second AZD1222 dose. The chain's CDR3 is CASSVEGRFRGSPLHF. CDR3 nucleotides: TGTGCCAGCAGCGTGGAGGGAAGATTTAGGGGTTCACCCCTCCACTTT.